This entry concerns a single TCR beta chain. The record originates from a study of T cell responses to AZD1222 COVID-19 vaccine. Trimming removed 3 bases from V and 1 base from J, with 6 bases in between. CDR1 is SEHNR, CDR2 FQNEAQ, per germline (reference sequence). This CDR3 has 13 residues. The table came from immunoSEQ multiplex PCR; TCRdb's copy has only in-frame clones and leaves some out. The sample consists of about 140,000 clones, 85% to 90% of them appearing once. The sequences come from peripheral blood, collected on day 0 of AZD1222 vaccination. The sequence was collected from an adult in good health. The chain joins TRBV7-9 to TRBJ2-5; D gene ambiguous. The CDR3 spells CASSFWGQETQYF. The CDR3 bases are TGTGCCAGCAGCTTCTGGGGCCAAGAGACCCAGTACTTC.